The T cell receptor (beta chain) under discussion was sequenced for a study of beta chain features in type 1 diabetes. About this clone: The target antigen is unknown.

Notes on the study in general: Insertion counts at VDJ junctions were lower in type 1 diabetes patients, who also showed more deletions there.

CD4+ naive, central memory, regulatory and stem cell-like memory cells were sorted via CD45RO/CCR7/CD25/CD127/CD95/CD27. The isolated RNA, all of it, was reverse transcribed, so expressed TCRB transcripts were what got sequenced. Only in-frame clones appear in the TCRdb table, and some are missing; sequencing was by immunoSEQ multiplex PCR. The sample records under 150,000 clones, less than 8.5% being singletons. Sequenced sample: central memory CD4+ T cells from blood. The TCR comes from a woman in her twenties or thirties in good health.

The CDR3 here is CASSLSSGGPLEQFF. The CDR3 region has the DNA TGCGCCAGCAGCTTGTCTAGCGGGGGCCCCTTGGAGCAGTTCTTC. The chain uses TRBV5-1 and TRBJ2-1; 10 bases are a match to TRBD2. Germline trimming cut 1 base from V and 10 bases from J; bases unmatched to any gene: 8. CDR3 length: 15 residues. Germline V lookup: CDR1 SGHRS, CDR2 YFSETQ.